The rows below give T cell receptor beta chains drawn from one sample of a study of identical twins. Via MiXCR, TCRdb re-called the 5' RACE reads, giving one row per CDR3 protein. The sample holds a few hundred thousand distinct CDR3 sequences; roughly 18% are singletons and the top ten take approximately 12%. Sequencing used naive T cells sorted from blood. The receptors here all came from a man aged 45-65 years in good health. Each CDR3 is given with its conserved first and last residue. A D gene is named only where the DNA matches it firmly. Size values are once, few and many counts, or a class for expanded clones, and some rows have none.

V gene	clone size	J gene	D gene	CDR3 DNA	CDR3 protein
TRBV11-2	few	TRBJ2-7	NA	TGTGCCAGCAGTCGCAACGAGCAGTACTTC	CASSRNEQYF
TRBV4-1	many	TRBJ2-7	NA	TGCGCCAGCAGCCAGGTTAGAGGGCTCCTAAGGTCCTACGAGCAGTACTTC	CASSQVRGLLRSYEQYF
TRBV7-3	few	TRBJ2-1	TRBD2	TGTGCCAGCAGCCACGGGACTAGCGACGATGAGCAGTTCTTC	CASSHGTSDDEQFF
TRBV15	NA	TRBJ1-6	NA	TGTGCCACCAGCAGAGATTATCTCTCCTATAATTCACCCCTCCACTTT	CATSRDYLSYNSPLHF
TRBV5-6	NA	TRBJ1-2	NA	TGTGCCAGCAGCTTGGGCACGCTGGGGAACGGCTACACCTTC	CASSLGTLGNGYTF
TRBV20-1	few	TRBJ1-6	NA	TGCAGTGCTAGAGATGGAGGGAAGAATTCACCCCTCCACTTT	CSARDGGKNSPLHF
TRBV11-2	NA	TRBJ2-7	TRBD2	TGTGCCAGCAGCGTAGCGGGGAATCGTCGCGAGCAGTACTTC	CASSVAGNRREQYF
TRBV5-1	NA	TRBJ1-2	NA	TGCGCCAGCAGCTGGACGAGGGGGACTAACTATGGCTACACCTTC	CASSWTRGTNYGYTF
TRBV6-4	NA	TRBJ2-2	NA	TGTGCCAGCAGTGAATCCCCCCCAGGCACCGGGGAGCTGTTTTTT	CASSESPPGTGELFF
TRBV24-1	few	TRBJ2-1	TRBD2	TGTGCCACCAGTGATTTTGGACTAGCGGGAGGTAATGAGCAGTTCTTC	CATSDFGLAGGNEQFF
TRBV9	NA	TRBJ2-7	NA	TGTGCCAGCAGCAACTATGACAGCTCCTACGAGCAGTACTTC	CASSNYDSSYEQYF
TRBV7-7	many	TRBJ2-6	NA	TGTGCCAGCAGCGCCGAACAGGGAGCTGGGGCCAACGTCCTGACTTTC	CASSAEQGAGANVLTF
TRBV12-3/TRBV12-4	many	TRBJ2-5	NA	TGTGCCAGCAGCCCCCGAAGGCAGTTGGAAGGGGAGACCCAGTACTTC	CASSPRRQLEGETQYF
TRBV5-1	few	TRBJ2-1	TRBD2	TGCGCCAGCAGGGAGACTAGCGTGGATGAGCAGTTCTTC	CASRETSVDEQFF
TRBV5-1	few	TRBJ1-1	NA	TGCGCCAGCAGCTTGACGGATGGGACCGATACTGAAGCTTTCTTT	CASSLTDGTDTEAFF
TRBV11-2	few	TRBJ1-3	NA	TGTGCCAGCAGCTTAGAGAGGAATCCCTCTGGAAACACCATATATTTT	CASSLERNPSGNTIYF
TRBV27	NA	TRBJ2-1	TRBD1	TGTGCCAGCAGCCCTGGGACAGGGCCTAACAATGAGCAGTTCTTC	CASSPGTGPNNEQFF
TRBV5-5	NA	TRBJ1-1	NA	TGTGCCAGCAGCTTGGGAGGGGAGGCTGAAGCTTTCTTT	CASSLGGEAEAFF
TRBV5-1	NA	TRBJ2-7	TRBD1	TGCGCCAGCAGCCCGGGACAGGGTTTCGACGAGCAGTACTTC	CASSPGQGFDEQYF
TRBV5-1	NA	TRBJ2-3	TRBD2	TGCGCCAGCAGCAAGGGACTAGGTGAGGCTACGCAGTATTTT	CASSKGLGEATQYF
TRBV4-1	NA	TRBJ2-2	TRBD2	TGCGCCAGCAGCCCGGATAGCGGGGGCGGGGAGCTGTTTTTT	CASSPDSGGGELFF
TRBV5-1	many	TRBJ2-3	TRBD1	TGCGCCAGCAGCTACGGACAGGGCATAGATACGCAGTATTTT	CASSYGQGIDTQYF
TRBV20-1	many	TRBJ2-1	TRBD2	TGCAGTGCTAGAGATCGTGGTGGTAGCGGGGCTGAGCAGTTCTTC	CSARDRGGSGAEQFF
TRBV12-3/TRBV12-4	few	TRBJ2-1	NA	TGTGCCAGCACCCCAGGATACAATGAGCAGTTCTTC	CASTPGYNEQFF
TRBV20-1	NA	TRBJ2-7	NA	TGCAGTGCTGACGGGGGTAGCTCCTACGAGCAGTACTTC	CSADGGSSYEQYF